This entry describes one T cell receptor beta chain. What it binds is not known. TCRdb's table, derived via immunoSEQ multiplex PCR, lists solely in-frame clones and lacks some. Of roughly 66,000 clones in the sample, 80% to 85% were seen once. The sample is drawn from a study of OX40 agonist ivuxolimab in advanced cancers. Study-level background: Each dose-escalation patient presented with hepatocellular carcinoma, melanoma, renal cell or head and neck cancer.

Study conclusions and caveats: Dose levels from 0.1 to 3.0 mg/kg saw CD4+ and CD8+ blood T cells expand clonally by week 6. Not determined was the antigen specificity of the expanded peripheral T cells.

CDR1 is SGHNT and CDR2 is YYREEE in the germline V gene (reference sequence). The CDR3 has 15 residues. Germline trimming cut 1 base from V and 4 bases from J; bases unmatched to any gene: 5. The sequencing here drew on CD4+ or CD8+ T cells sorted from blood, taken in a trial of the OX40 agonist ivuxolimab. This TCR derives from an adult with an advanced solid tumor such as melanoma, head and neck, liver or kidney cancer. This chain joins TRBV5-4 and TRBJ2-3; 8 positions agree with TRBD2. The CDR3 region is CASSLLAGGADTQYF. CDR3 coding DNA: TGTGCCAGCAGCTTGCTGGCGGGGGGCGCAGATACGCAGTATTTT.